This T cell receptor beta chain was captured by sequencing in a study of technical replicates of blood from several donors. The table came from immunoSEQ multiplex PCR; TCRdb's copy has only in-frame clones and leaves some out. The sample lists under 90,000 clones, 93% occurring once. V was clipped by 0 bases and J by 0 bases; unmatched bases: 8. The CDR3 contains 19 residues. CDR1 and CDR2 (germline): SGHDT, YYEEEE. The sequence derives from a human donor in good health. The sequencing input was T cells isolated from PBMCs. This chain joins TRBV5-6 and TRBJ2-7; 14 nucleotides agree with TRBD2. CDR3 protein: CASSLGGTSGRGGSYEQYF. For the CDR3, the DNA is TGTGCCAGCAGCTTGGGTGGGACTAGCGGGAGAGGGGGCTCCTACGAGCAGTACTTC.